These 20 T cell receptor beta chains came from one sample sequenced in a study of CD8 T cells in ankylosing spondylitis. TCRdb called the 5' RACE reads again in MiXCR, with one record for every CDR3 protein. This table has about 160,000 distinct CDR3 sequences, 8.5% to 10% appearing once. Sequenced material: blood, either unsorted or a sorted T cell fraction (not recorded which). The receptors come from a female donor with ankylosing spondylitis or in good health (not recorded which).

This clonotype has a count of ten or more. The chain recombines TRBV29-1 with TRBJ1-1, with 8 bases that match TRBD1. After removal of 5 bases from V and 3 bases from J, the junction contained 8 bases not matched to a gene. This CDR3 is 14 amino acids long. The germline CDR1 and CDR2 sequences are SQVTM and ANQGSEA. In nucleotides, the CDR3 is TGCAGCGTTCGTACAGGGGGGATTGACACTGAAGCTTTCTTT. Encoded protein: CSVRTGGIDTEAFF.

J is TRBJ2-1 and V is TRBV6-5; 8 bases match TRBD2. Germline values: CDR1 MNHEY, CDR2 SVGAGI. Trimming cost V 9 bases and J 4 bases; bases outside gene matches: 5. The CDR3 loop spans 13 amino acids. CDR3 protein: CASCAGGYNEQFF. The CDR3 DNA is TGTGCCAGTTGCGCGGGAGGATACAATGAGCAGTTCTTC.

In its sample, this clonotype was seen a few times. The rearrangement links TRBV11-2 to TRBJ2-1; 12 nucleotides align to TRBD2. Germline V gene sequence: CDR1 SGHAT, CDR2 FQNNGV. This CDR3 is built from 15 residues. J gave up 6 bases and V 4 bases, and 4 bases lay outside the gene matches. CDR3: CASSSTSGRRNEQFF. In DNA, the CDR3 is TGTGCCAGCAGCTCAACTAGCGGGAGGCGCAATGAGCAGTTCTTC.

In this sample, this clonotype turned up many times. The gene calls are TRBV7-9 and TRBJ2-7; D perhaps matches TRBD2 (6 bases). CDR3 length: 14 residues. Looked up from germline, CDR1 is SEHNR and CDR2 is FQNEAQ (reference sequence). Deletions cut 1 base from V and 4 bases from J, with 11 bases between. CDR3 in amino acids: CASSLETRRYEQYF. CDR3 nucleotide sequence: TGTGCCAGCAGCTTAGAGACTAGAAGGTACGAGCAGTACTTC.

The chain links TRBV19 to TRBJ2-1; 12 bases map to TRBD2. The germline gives CDR1 LNHDA, CDR2 SQIVND (reference sequence). The ends lost 2 bases at V and 7 bases at J; junction bases unmatched: 3. The CDR3 sequence is 15 residues long. The CDR3 sequence is CASSINLAGGNEQFF. CDR3 bases: TGTGCCAGTAGTATAAATCTAGCGGGAGGGAATGAGCAGTTCTTC.

The gene calls are TRBV12-3 or TRBV12-4 and TRBJ2-5; either TRBD1 or TRBD2 may supply D (6 bases each). The CDR3 spans 13 residues. Trimming pared 6 bases from V and 5 bases from J, leaving 13 bases between. CDR3 DNA sequence: TGTGCCAGCAGGGAGGGGGAGCACGAGACCCAGTACTTC. It translates to CASREGEHETQYF.

V and J are TRBV4-1 and TRBJ2-7; TRBD2 agrees at 9 bases. Germline V gives CDR1 MGHRA, CDR2 YSYEKL. The CDR3 contains 15 residues. J gave up 3 bases and V 2 bases, and 5 bases lay outside the gene matches. CDR3 amino acids: CASSQTSGGYYEQYF. The CDR3 nucleotides read TGCGCCAGCAGCCAAACGAGCGGGGGGTACTACGAGCAGTACTTC.

This chain links TRBV7-6 with TRBJ1-2, with D perhaps matching TRBD1 (6 bases). The CDR3 is 12 residues long. CDR1 and CDR2 (germline): SGHVS, FNYEAQ. V was clipped by 4 bases and J by 7 bases, with 10 bases between them. CDR3 amino acids: CASSYLGGGYTF. CDR3 nucleotides: TGTGCCAGCAGCTACTTAGGGGGTGGCTACACCTTC. Full variable domain (missing parts from reference TRBV7-6 and TRBJ1-2): GAGVSQSPRYKVTKRGQDVALRCDPISGHVSLYWYRQALGQGPEFLTYFNYEAQQDKSGLPNDRFSAERPEGSISTLTIQRTEQRDSAMYRCASSYLGGGYTFGSGTRLTVV.

V gene TRBV4-3 combines with J gene TRBJ2-7, with D possibly TRBD1 on 7 matching bases. Trimming pared 3 bases from V and 3 bases from J, leaving 12 bases between. The germline gives CDR1 LGHNA, CDR2 YSLEER. The CDR3 sequence is 14 residues long. This chain's CDR3 is CASSQGGQFYEQYF. DNA for the CDR3: TGCGCCAGCAGCCAGGGGGGACAGTTCTACGAGCAGTACTTC.

The chain recombines TRBV7-9 with TRBJ1-2; 9 nucleotides line up with TRBD1. The V segment lost 5 bases and the J segment 8 bases; nucleotides outside the gene matches: 6. Germline CDR1 and CDR2: SEHNR and FQNEAQ (reference sequence). This CDR3 has 13 amino acids. DNA of the CDR3: TGTGCCAGCAGCGTACAGGGGGCACGCGGCTACACCTTC. The encoded protein is CASSVQGARGYTF. The full variable domain, its missing parts supplied by reference TRBV7-9 and TRBJ1-2, is DTGVSQNPRHKITKRGQNVTFRCDPISEHNRLYWYRQTLGQGPEFLTYFQNEAQLEKSRLLSDRFSAERPKGSFSTLEIQRTEQGDSAMYLCASSVQGARGYTFGSGTRLTVV.

The rearrangement links TRBV5-5 to TRBJ1-4; 9 nucleotides match TRBD1. This CDR3 has 14 amino acids. The J segment lost 10 bases and the V segment lost 4 bases, leaving 8 bases of the junction unmatched. CDR1 is SGHKS and CDR2 is YYEKEE in the germline V gene (reference sequence). The CDR3 sequence is CASSLGTGYRKLFF. The CDR3 DNA reads TGTGCCAGCAGCCTTGGGACAGGGTACCGAAAACTGTTTTTT.

This clonotype was recorded many times. V usage is TRBV4-1 and J usage is TRBJ2-3; 9 bases map to TRBD2. The CDR3 totals 17 residues. CDR1 is MGHRA, CDR2 YSYEKL, per germline. Trimming took 0 bases from V and 5 from J; bases not matched to a gene: 9. CDR3: CASSQENLAGTEDTQYF. The CDR3 DNA reads as TGCGCCAGCAGCCAAGAGAACCTAGCGGGAACGGAAGATACGCAGTATTTT.

The table lists this clonotype with a few counts. CDR3 in DNA: TGTGCCAGCAGCTTAGCTTCAGGGCCGAACACCGGGGAGCTGTTTTTT. It specifies CASSLASGPNTGELFF. The J gene is TRBJ2-2, the V gene TRBV7-8, with D perhaps TRBD1 (5 bases). The germline V and J ends were trimmed by 0 bases and 0 bases, with 8 bases remaining between them. The germline V gene has CDR1 SGHVS and CDR2 FQNEAQ. The CDR3 runs 16 residues.

This clonotype has more than one count but fewer than ten. The chain uses TRBV11-1 and TRBJ2-2; D gene uncertain. This CDR3 has 13 residues. Trimming stripped 3 bases from V and 0 bases from J, with 2 bases between. CDR1 is SGHAT, CDR2 FQDESV, per germline (reference sequence). The CDR3 protein is CASSFANTGELFF. The CDR3 nucleotides are TGTGCCAGCAGCTTCGCGAACACCGGGGAGCTGTTTTTT. Full variable domain (rest looked up from reference TRBV11-1 and TRBJ2-2): EAEVAQSPRYKITEKSQAVAFWCDPISGHATLYWYRQILGQGPELLVQFQDESVVDDSQLPKDRFSAERLKGVDSTLKIQPAELGDSAMYLCASSFANTGELFFGEGSRLTVL.

This clonotype was seen ten or more times. The rearrangement links TRBV11-2 to TRBJ2-1; possibly TRBD2 for D (5 bases). This CDR3 is 15 amino acids long. The V and J ends lost 5 bases and 5 bases respectively, with 16 bases between them. Germline V gene sequence: CDR1 SGHAT, CDR2 FQNNGV. The CDR3 region has the DNA TGTGCCAGCAGCCCGGGGTGGACTCAAGACAATGAGCAGTTCTTC. It codes for CASSPGWTQDNEQFF.

This clonotype was picked up a small number of times. The chain has TRBV4-3 and TRBJ2-7; D might be TRBD1 or TRBD2, each matching 5 bases. Germline V gives CDR1 LGHNA, CDR2 YSLEER. The CDR3 totals 15 residues. V was shortened by 1 base and J by 2 bases, with 12 bases between the two germline ends. The CDR3 DNA reads TGCGCCAGCAGCCAAGGAACCCAGGGACCCTACGAGCAGTACTTC. Its translation is CASSQGTQGPYEQYF.

The chain is built from TRBV3-1 and TRBJ2-7, with 7 bases aligning to TRBD2. The V gene end was trimmed by 3 bases and the J gene end by 6 bases; junction bases not matched to a gene: 14. Per the germline V gene, CDR1 is LGHDT and CDR2 is YNNKEL (reference sequence). This CDR3 is 16 amino acids long. CDR3 sequence: CASSHTPGGSFGEQYF. The CDR3 DNA sequence: TGTGCCAGCAGCCATACGCCCGGCGGGAGTTTCGGCGAGCAGTACTTC.

The chain has TRBV5-4 and TRBJ2-3, with D perhaps matching TRBD1 or TRBD2 (6 bases each). The CDR3 is 14 amino acids. The germline CDR1 and CDR2 sequences are SGHNT and YYREEE (reference sequence). Deletions cut 4 bases from V and 2 bases from J, with 11 bases between. In DNA form, the CDR3 reads TGTGCCAGCAGCCGAGGGGGGACCACAGATACGCAGTATTTT. Its translation is CASSRGGTTDTQYF.

This rearrangement joins TRBV28 to TRBJ2-7; tentatively, D is TRBD2 (7 bases). This CDR3 is built from 13 residues. V was shortened by 5 bases and J by 6 bases, with 14 bases between the two germline ends. Germline V gene sequence: CDR1 MDHEN, CDR2 SYDVKM. Written as DNA, the CDR3 is TGTGCCAGCAGTCCGCAAGGGGGGGCCGAGCAGTACTTC. Translation: CASSPQGGAEQYF. Full variable domain (remainder filled in from reference TRBV28 and TRBJ2-7): DVKVTQSSRYLVKRTGEKVFLECVQDMDHENMFWYRQDPGLGLRLIYFSYDVKMKEKGDIPEGYSVSREKKERFSLILESASTNQTSMYLCASSPQGGAEQYFGPGTRLTVT.

J is TRBJ2-5 and V is TRBV20-1, with D maybe TRBD1 (5 bases). The CDR3 runs to 16 residues. V lost 3 bases and J lost 1, with 18 bases in between. Per germline, CDR1 DFQATT and CDR2 SNEGSKA (reference sequence). The CDR3 nucleotides read TGCAGTGCTAGGACGCTGACAGAGCGATTCCAAGAGACCCAGTACTTC. Its translation: CSARTLTERFQETQYF.